Shown below are 30 T cell receptor beta chains from a single sample sequenced in a study of blood T cell repertoires in COVID-19. Data came from immunoSEQ multiplex PCR; TCRdb stores just in-frame clones and leaves some out. The sample lists hundreds of thousands of clones; roughly 80% were seen once. Sequencing input: peripheral blood. All receptors come from a woman aged 45-65 years with active or convalescent COVID-19.

This chain links TRBV6-5 with TRBJ2-7; the D gene is possibly TRBD1 (6 bases). The V and J ends lost 8 bases and 4 bases respectively, with 21 bases between them. This CDR3 has 15 residues. Germline V lookup: CDR1 MNHEY, CDR2 SVGAGI. The CDR3 coding sequence is TGTGCCAGCGGTAAACAGGGAAATAGAGGGTACGAGCAGTACTTC. Translated: CASGKQGNRGYEQYF.

This clone showed up just once. The chain joins TRBV11-1 to TRBJ2-1; 10 bases align to TRBD2. This CDR3 is 13 amino acids long. Germline V CDR1 and CDR2: SGHAT, FQDESV (reference sequence). The V gene end was trimmed by 1 base and the J gene end by 13 bases; junction bases not matched to a gene: 4. CDR3 sequence reads: CASSLGSGRAQFF. In nucleotides, the CDR3 is TGTGCCAGCAGCTTAGGGAGCGGGAGGGCCCAGTTCTTC.

The rearrangement uses TRBV5-6 and TRBJ1-1; D perhaps matches TRBD1 (5 bases). The CDR3 runs to 14 residues. V was cut by 5 bases and J by 6 bases, with 17 bases left in between. Germline V lookup: CDR1 SGHDT, CDR2 YYEEEE. In DNA form, the CDR3 reads TGTGCCAGCAGTACCCCCAGGGATATACCTGAAGCTTTCTTT. Amino acids: CASSTPRDIPEAFF.

V is TRBV14 and J is TRBJ2-4; maybe TRBD1 (6 bases). Trimming shortened V by 0 bases and J by 13 bases, and 13 bases separated the two germline ends. Germline V CDR1 and CDR2: SGHDN, FVKESK. The CDR3 consists of 13 residues. The CDR3 loop is CASSQERGTSQYF. CDR3 bases: TGTGCCAGCAGCCAAGAAAGGGGGACCTCACAGTACTTC.

This clone has just one count. The chain is built from TRBV11-2 and TRBJ2-3; TRBD2 agrees at 12 bases. CDR3 size: 16 residues. Trimming at V came to 5 bases and at J to 5 bases, leaving 8 bases not matched to a gene. Germline V gives CDR1 SGHAT, CDR2 FQNNGV. CDR3 DNA sequence: TGTGCCAGCAGCCCTGGACTAGCGGGATATGGAGATACGCAGTATTTT. This sequence encodes CASSPGLAGYGDTQYF.

The rearrangement joins TRBV12-3 or TRBV12-4 to TRBJ2-5; D gene uncertain. V gave up 9 bases and J gave up 1 base, with 9 bases separating them. The length of the CDR3 is 12 residues. The CDR3 bases are TGTGCCAGTTCTCCTACCCAAGAGACCCAGTACTTC. This translates into CASSPTQETQYF.

The chain combines TRBV6-5 with TRBJ1-3; tentatively, D is TRBD1 (5 bases). With 10 bases removed from V and 2 bases from J, the gap between germline ends came to 15 bases. CDR1 and CDR2 (germline): MNHEY, SVGAGI. The CDR3 runs 14 residues. Here the CDR3 reads CATLRKGTGNTIYF. Here the CDR3 DNA reads TGTGCCACCCTCCGGAAGGGGACTGGAAACACCATATATTTT.

The chain uses TRBV25-1 and TRBJ2-3; 11 bases map to TRBD2. CDR1 and CDR2 from the germline V gene are MGHDK and SYGVNS. The CDR3 has 16 amino acids. The V gene end was trimmed by 2 bases and the J gene end by 5 bases; junction bases not matched to a gene: 6. The CDR3 protein is CASSERTTSGKDTQYF. In DNA, the CDR3 is TGTGCCAGCAGTGAAAGGACGACTAGCGGGAAAGATACGCAGTATTTT.

V usage is TRBV2 and J usage is TRBJ2-7; 11 nucleotides match TRBD2. There are 15 residues in the CDR3. The ends lost 4 bases at V and 0 bases at J; junction bases unmatched: 2. In germline, CDR1 is SNHLY, CDR2 FYNNEI. The CDR3 loop is CASSATSGTSYEQYF. CDR3 nucleotide sequence: TGTGCCAGCAGTGCGACTAGCGGGACCTCCTACGAGCAGTACTTC.

This chain connects TRBV9 to TRBJ2-3; D possibly corresponds to TRBD1 (5 bases). V was shortened by 1 base and J by 2 bases, with 11 bases between the two germline ends. This CDR3 has 15 residues. The V gene's germline CDR1 is SGDLS and CDR2 YYNGEE. The CDR3 region has the DNA TGTGCCAGCAGCGTAACAGGACAACCCACAGATACGCAGTATTTT. It codes for CASSVTGQPTDTQYF.

This chain links TRBV27 with TRBJ1-1; the D gene is possibly TRBD1 (6 bases). V was pared by 0 bases and J by 1 base, with 12 bases between. The germline V gene encodes CDR1 MNHEY and CDR2 SMNVEV (reference sequence). CDR3 length: 16 residues. CDR3 in amino acids: CASSLSPGGQNTEAFF. The CDR3 coding sequence is TGTGCCAGCAGTTTATCTCCTGGGGGCCAGAACACTGAAGCTTTCTTT.

The chain recombines TRBV6-2 or TRBV6-3 with TRBJ2-3; TRBD2 agrees at 11 bases. The CDR3 extends over 14 amino acids. Losses at the gene ends were 5 bases for V and 4 bases for J; bases not matched to a gene: 2. CDR1 is MNHEY, CDR2 SVGEGT, per germline. CDR3 in amino acids: CASSPGLAADTQYF. The CDR3 bases are TGTGCCAGCAGTCCGGGACTAGCGGCAGATACGCAGTATTTT.

The rearrangement uses TRBV6-1 and TRBJ1-5, with unresolved D. In germline, CDR1 is MNHNS, CDR2 SASEGT. The CDR3 spans 13 residues. V lost 1 base, J lost 6 bases, and 7 bases lay in between. CDR3 sequence (DNA): TGTGCCAGCAGTGAAGGACAAGGTCAGCCCCAGCATTTT. Its translation is CASSEGQGQPQHF.

This chain links TRBV3-1 (or the pseudogene TRBV3-2) with TRBJ2-1; TRBD2 matches 10 bases. The V gene's germline CDR1 is LGHDT and CDR2 YNNKEL (reference sequence). The length of the CDR3 is 17 residues. J lost 6 bases, V lost 1 base, and 9 bases had no gene match. The CDR3 reads CASSQGPATSGSNEQFF. In DNA, the CDR3 is TGTGCCAGCAGCCAAGGCCCTGCGACTAGCGGGTCCAATGAGCAGTTCTTC.

The chain links TRBV5-4 to TRBJ1-6, with 11 bases fitting TRBD1. The germline CDR1 and CDR2 sequences are SGHNT and YYREEE (reference sequence). Germline trimming cut 3 bases from V and 14 bases from J; bases unmatched to any gene: 7. This CDR3 has 14 amino acids. The CDR3 is CASSSRTGGAALHF. The CDR3 bases are TGTGCCAGCAGCTCGCGGACAGGGGGCGCAGCCCTCCACTTT. The whole variable domain, remainder taken from reference TRBV5-4 and TRBJ1-6, is ETGVTQSPTHLIKTRGQQVTLRCSSQSGHNTVSWYQQALGQGPQFIFQYYREEENGRGNFPPRFSGLQFPNYSSELNVNALELDDSALYLCASSSRTGGAALHFGNGTRLTVT.

In nucleotides, the CDR3 is TGTGCCCGAACTCGGGACAGGGGGATTCGAACTAATGAAAAACTGTTTTTT. Protein sequence: CARTRDRGIRTNEKLFF. The V call is TRBV19, the J call TRBJ1-4; 11 bases are shared with TRBD1. V trimming: 11 bases; J trimming: 1 base; junction bases outside the gene matches: 12. CDR1 LNHDA and CDR2 SQIVND come from the germline V gene (reference sequence). The CDR3 has 17 residues.

This clone occurred a few times. J is TRBJ2-7 and V is TRBV5-1, with D possibly matching TRBD2 (5 bases). The CDR3 is 16 amino acids. Germline CDR1 reads SGHRS; CDR2 reads YFSETQ. V was clipped by 0 bases and J by 1 base, with 14 bases between them. CDR3 sequence: CASSLEAEVVSYEQYF. The DNA for the CDR3 is TGCGCCAGCAGCTTGGAAGCGGAGGTCGTTTCCTACGAGCAGTACTTC.

The V call is TRBV6-5, the J call TRBJ2-1; TRBD2 matches 11 bases. CDR1 MNHEY and CDR2 SVGAGI come from the germline V gene. CDR3 length: 14 amino acids. J was trimmed by 9 bases and V by 8 bases; bases with no gene match: 9. CDR3 amino acids: CASRRLAGTGEQFF. The CDR3 nucleotides read TGTGCCAGCCGAAGACTAGCGGGAACGGGTGAGCAGTTCTTC.

V gene TRBV2 combines with J gene TRBJ2-1; D gene uncertain. Germline CDR1 reads SNHLY; CDR2 reads FYNNEI. Trimming pared 8 bases from V and 1 base from J, leaving 15 bases between. There are 15 residues in the CDR3. The CDR3: CASGLRQPSYNEQFF. The CDR3 DNA is TGTGCCAGCGGCCTTAGACAACCATCCTACAATGAGCAGTTCTTC.

This clone occurred a few times. The chain carries TRBV29-1 and TRBJ2-7; TRBD1 aligns across 10 bases. The V gene end was trimmed by 2 bases and the J gene end by 6 bases; junction bases not matched to a gene: 13. Germline V lookup: CDR1 SQVTM, CDR2 ANQGSEA. The CDR3 has 16 amino acids. The CDR3 DNA reads TGCAGCGTTGAATGGGGTACGGGACAGGGGTTCGGCGAGCAGTACTTC. Its protein product is CSVEWGTGQGFGEQYF.

The V call is TRBV5-1, the J call TRBJ2-3, with 10 positions matching TRBD1. The germline CDR1 and CDR2 sequences are SGHRS and YFSETQ. V trimming: 0 bases; J trimming: 0 bases; junction bases outside the gene matches: 7. The CDR3 consists of 18 residues. CDR3 sequence (DNA): TGCGCCAGCAGCTTGGGGACAGGGGGTTCCTCTAGCACAGATACGCAGTATTTT. Translated: CASSLGTGGSSSTDTQYF. Full variable domain (rest looked up from reference TRBV5-1 and TRBJ2-3): KAGVTQTPRYLIKTRGQQVTLSCSPISGHRSVSWYQQTPGQGLQFLFEYFSETQRNKGNFPGRFSGRQFSNSRSEMNVSTLELGDSALYLCASSLGTGGSSSTDTQYFGPGTRLTVL.

The rearrangement uses TRBV5-1 and TRBJ2-5; 15 positions agree with TRBD2. The germline V gene has CDR1 SGHRS and CDR2 YFSETQ. Unmatched junction bases numbered 11, after V lost 4 bases and J lost 1 base. The CDR3 totals 19 residues. CDR3 loop: CASSAGLAGGPPIQETQYF. Written as DNA, the CDR3 is TGCGCCAGCAGCGCGGGACTAGCGGGAGGACCACCCATCCAAGAGACCCAGTACTTC. Full variable domain (rest looked up from reference TRBV5-1 and TRBJ2-5): KAGVTQTPRYLIKTRGQQVTLSCSPISGHRSVSWYQQTPGQGLQFLFEYFSETQRNKGNFPGRFSGRQFSNSRSEMNVSTLELGDSALYLCASSAGLAGGPPIQETQYFGPGTRLLVL.

J is TRBJ2-2 and V is TRBV29-1, with D possibly being TRBD2 (5 bases). The V gene lost 4 bases and the J gene lost 2 bases, with 11 bases spanning the gap. The CDR3 runs to 14 residues. CDR1 and CDR2 (germline): SQVTM, ANQGSEA. CDR3 sequence: CSVGPAENTGELFF. CDR3 nucleotides: TGCAGCGTTGGACCAGCGGAAAACACCGGGGAGCTGTTTTTT.

This clone was recorded a few times. The CDR3 sequence is CATSRVGRDTYGYTF. The CDR3 nucleotides read TGTGCCACCAGCAGAGTAGGCCGGGACACCTATGGCTACACCTTC. This chain links TRBV15 with TRBJ1-2; D is possibly TRBD1 (6 bases). CDR3 length: 15 amino acids. V was cut by 1 base and J by 4 bases, with 13 bases left in between. Germline assignment: CDR1 LNHNV and CDR2 YYDKDF (reference sequence). Supplemented by reference TRBV15 and TRBJ1-2, the full variable domain reads DAMVIQNPRYQVTQFGKPVTLSCSQTLNHNVMYWYQQKSSQAPKLLFHYYDKDFNNEADTPDNFQSRRPNTSFCFLDIRSPGLGDTAMYLCATSRVGRDTYGYTFGSGTRLTVV.

CDR3 coding DNA: TGTGCCAGCAGCTTGGCACAGGGTGATTCACCCCTCCACTTT. It yields the protein CASSLAQGDSPLHF. J is TRBJ1-6 and V is TRBV5-4; weak D call: TRBD1 (6 bases). CDR3 length equals 14 residues. The V gene's germline CDR1 is SGHNT and CDR2 YYREEE (reference sequence). V was shortened by 0 bases and J by 8 bases, with 9 bases between the two germline ends.

The chain is built from TRBV5-1 and TRBJ2-2; 7 bases agree with TRBD2. The V and J ends lost 2 bases and 2 bases, in that order; junction bases with no gene match: 3. The CDR3 spans 15 residues. Germline-derived CDR1 and CDR2 are SGHRS and YFSETQ. The DNA of the CDR3 is TGCGCCAGCAGCTTATCAGCGGGAAACACCGGGGAGCTGTTTTTT. Translating gives CASSLSAGNTGELFF.

This chain links TRBV5-1 with TRBJ2-1; 12 nucleotides match TRBD2. The CDR3 length is 16 residues. Germline-derived CDR1 and CDR2 are SGHRS and YFSETQ. J lost 8 bases, V lost 0 bases, and 6 bases had no gene match. CDR3 residues: CASSLGRLAGVDEQFF. The DNA for the CDR3 is TGCGCCAGCAGCTTGGGGAGACTAGCGGGAGTGGATGAGCAGTTCTTC. The full variable domain, in which reference TRBV5-1 and TRBJ2-1 provide the parts outside the CDR3, is KAGVTQTPRYLIKTRGQQVTLSCSPISGHRSVSWYQQTPGQGLQFLFEYFSETQRNKGNFPGRFSGRQFSNSRSEMNVSTLELGDSALYLCASSLGRLAGVDEQFFGPGTRLTVL.

The chain carries TRBV28 and TRBJ1-5, with D hard to call. Germline-derived CDR1 and CDR2 are MDHEN and SYDVKM. Trimming stripped 5 bases from V and 3 bases from J, with 5 bases between. The CDR3 spans 12 residues. CDR3 in amino acids: CASSTTNQPQHF. The DNA of the CDR3 is TGTGCCAGCAGTACAACCAATCAGCCCCAGCATTTT.

V usage is TRBV3-1 (or the pseudogene TRBV3-2) and J usage is TRBJ2-1; 9 nucleotides match TRBD2. There are 14 residues in the CDR3. V lost 6 bases, J lost 9 bases, and 9 bases stayed unmatched. In germline, CDR1 is LGHDT, CDR2 YNNKEL (reference sequence). In DNA, the CDR3 is TGTGCCAGCAGGGATCTTGCGGGAGGGGCTGAGCAGTTCTTC. It specifies CASRDLAGGAEQFF.

This chain uses TRBV5-1 with TRBJ1-1, with 7 bases lining up with TRBD1. Germline CDR1 reads SGHRS; CDR2 reads YFSETQ. Germline trimming cut 6 bases from V and 10 bases from J; bases unmatched to any gene: 12. The CDR3 length is 13 residues. The CDR3 region has the DNA TGCGCCAGCACTCCCGGGACACAGGGGAGAGCTTTCTTT. Protein: CASTPGTQGRAFF.